The 18 T cell receptor beta chains listed next were all sequenced from one sample in a study of kidney transplant recipient with SARS-CoV-2 infection. MiXCR, applied by TCRdb to the reads, yields one record per CDR3 protein. The sample lists fewer than 250,000 distinct CDR3 sequences, more than 25% seen once, with roughly 7% in the top ten. The starting material was a blood sample, obtained at baseline and around day 110 from a kidney transplant recipient. Receptor source: a male patient between 25 and 39 years old who had COVID-19 and was a kidney transplant recipient. A subset of T cells may come from the graft donor.

Regarding this clonotype: Since a much larger clone is just one base distant, this may be a read error. Because it lacks the conserved phenylalanine or tryptophan at the end, this CDR3 is likely a read error. This sequence joins TRBV12-5 and TRBJ2-1; weak D call: TRBD1 (6 bases). The CDR3 totals 15 residues. The germline V gene has CDR1 LGHNT and CDR2 FRNRAP. The ends were cut back, 7 bases at V and 4 bases at J, with 17 bases in the middle. DNA for the CDR3: TGTGCTAGTGCCTCACCAGGCCAGGGGTACAATGAGCAGTTCTCC. It yields the protein CASASPGQGYNEQFS.

This clonotype was counted many times. The rearrangement uses TRBV4-3 and TRBJ1-4; 8 bases fit TRBD1. Germline assignment: CDR1 LGHNA and CDR2 YSLEER. The CDR3 sequence is 14 residues long. Trimming took 4 bases from V and 8 from J; bases not matched to a gene: 6. The CDR3 DNA sequence: TGCGCCAGCAGCCCCCAGACAGGGGACGAAAAACTGTTTTTT. It translates to CASSPQTGDEKLFF.

This clonotype was detected ten times or more. The chain links TRBV18 to TRBJ2-7; TRBD1 might be the D (7 bases). V shed 3 bases and J shed 6 bases, with 18 bases lying between them. CDR1 is KGHSH, CDR2 LQKENI, per germline. This CDR3 spans 15 amino acids. The CDR3 sequence is CASSPATGRLSEQYF. Written as DNA, the CDR3 is TGTGCCAGCTCACCTGCGACAGGGAGGTTGTCCGAGCAGTACTTC.

This clonotype has at least ten counts. This chain links TRBV12-3 or TRBV12-4 with TRBJ2-6; weak D call: TRBD1 (6 bases). The length of the CDR3 is 19 residues. Trimming took 4 bases from V and 0 from J, leaving 19 bases between them. The CDR3 here is CASSSPSRGRASGANVLTF. The CDR3 DNA is TGTGCCAGCAGTTCCCCCTCCAGGGGAAGAGCCTCTGGGGCCAACGTCCTGACTTTC.

The CDR3 spells CASSKLNRAGKTYGYTF. The CDR3 DNA is TGTGCCAGCAGCAAGTTAAATAGGGCTGGAAAGACCTATGGCTACACCTTC. This sequence joins TRBV11-1 and TRBJ1-2; D gene ambiguous. Trimming removed 5 bases at V and 4 bases at J, with 23 bases between. Per the germline V gene, CDR1 is SGHAT and CDR2 is FQDESV (reference sequence). CDR3 length: 17 amino acids.

The sample holds one count of this clonotype. This could be a read error, since a much larger clone is one nucleotide away. The chain is built from TRBV29-1 and TRBJ2-2, with D maybe TRBD2 (6 bases). Germline V gene lookup returns CDR1 SQVTM and CDR2 ANQGSEA. The CDR3 is 11 residues long. Written as DNA, the CDR3 is TGCAGAGTTCCGGCGGGGGGGGAGCTGTTTTTT. Its translation: CRVPAGGELFF.

This clonotype was counted ten times or more. This rearrangement joins TRBV6-6 to TRBJ2-5; 11 bases align to TRBD2. This CDR3 comprises 14 residues. Germline V gene data show CDR1 as MNHNY and CDR2 as SVGAGI (reference sequence). V lost 6 bases to trimming and J lost 3 bases; unmatched junction nucleotides: 3. CDR3 sequence reads: CASRELAGEETQYF. The CDR3 DNA reads as TGTGCCAGCAGGGAACTAGCGGGGGAAGAGACCCAGTACTTC.

Remarks on this clonotype: A single base separates this from a much larger clone, so it may be a read error. This chain links TRBV7-6 with TRBJ1-5; D call uncertain. The CDR3 totals 17 residues. CDR1 and CDR2 from the germline V gene are SGHVS and FNYEAQ. This chain's CDR3 is CAGSPNLGAPSNQPQHF. For the CDR3, the DNA is TGTGCCGGCAGCCCCAACCTGGGCGCCCCGAGTAATCAGCCCCAGCATTTT.

There are a few counts of this clonotype. With a much larger clone just one base away, this may be a read error. The J gene is TRBJ1-5, the V gene TRBV19; the D is unclear. This CDR3 contains 14 residues. V lost 7 bases and J 4 bases, leaving 14 bases between the germline ends. Germline assignment: CDR1 LNHDA and CDR2 SQIVND (reference sequence). The CDR3 loop is CASNIEQSNQPQHF. The CDR3 nucleotides are TGTGCCAGTAATATTGAACAGTCAAATCAGCCCCAGCATTTT.

This clonotype was picked up many times. This rearrangement joins TRBV10-2 to TRBJ2-2; D remains ambiguous. V lost 3 bases, J lost 6 bases, and 5 bases lay in between. Germline values: CDR1 WSHSY, CDR2 SAAADI. The CDR3 runs 12 residues. CDR3 amino acids: CASSEASGELFF. The DNA of the CDR3 is TGCGCCAGCAGTGAAGCTTCCGGGGAGCTGTTTTTT.

This clonotype appeared many times. V usage is TRBV2 and J usage is TRBJ1-4; D not resolved. This CDR3 has 15 amino acids. CDR1 and CDR2 from the germline V gene are SNHLY and FYNNEI. V lost 3 bases and J lost 3, with 11 bases in between. The chain's CDR3 is CASSEAPYSNEKLFF. CDR3 coding DNA: TGTGCCAGCAGTGAGGCACCTTACTCTAATGAAAAACTGTTTTTT.

This clonotype was counted many times. This chain uses TRBV5-5 with TRBJ1-6, with TRBD1 as a possible D gene (5 bases). Germline V gene sequence: CDR1 SGHKS, CDR2 YYEKEE (reference sequence). Trimming took 0 bases from V and 8 from J, leaving 12 bases between them. The CDR3 runs 15 residues. CDR3 residues: CASSLVAGSDSPLHF. CDR3 bases: TGTGCCAGCAGCTTGGTCGCAGGGTCGGATTCACCCCTCCACTTT.

This clonotype was seen only a few times. The V call is TRBV18, the J call TRBJ1-2; D is unclear. Trimming removed 4 bases at V and 0 bases at J, with 21 bases between. The CDR3 covers 18 residues. From germline, CDR1 is KGHSH and CDR2 LQKENI. CDR3 amino acids: CASSQDPYMALANYGYTF. In nucleotides, the CDR3 is TGTGCCAGCTCACAAGATCCTTATATGGCCCTAGCTAACTATGGCTACACCTTC.

This clonotype has ten or more counts. The chain couples TRBV15 to TRBJ2-7, with 11 bases matching TRBD2. The CDR3 extends over 15 amino acids. Trimming cost V 1 base and J 7 bases; bases outside gene matches: 6. Germline lookup yields CDR1 LNHNV and CDR2 YYDKDF (reference sequence). CDR3 DNA sequence: TGTGCCACCAGCAGAGGTAGCGGGAGGGCCGGAGAGCAGTACTTC. Encoded protein: CATSRGSGRAGEQYF.

The rearrangement joins TRBV19 to TRBJ2-1; D is uncertain. This CDR3 spans 13 amino acids. The ends were cut back, 9 bases at V and 0 bases at J, with 9 bases in the middle. Looked up from germline, CDR1 is LNHDA and CDR2 is SQIVND (reference sequence). The CDR3 region is CARGPDSYNEQFF. The CDR3 DNA sequence: TGTGCCAGAGGACCCGACTCCTACAATGAGCAGTTCTTC.

In regard to this clonotype: This may arise from a read error, as a much more abundant clone is one base away. The chain joins TRBV4-1 to TRBJ1-3; D gene uncertain. The CDR3 is 21 amino acids. The V gene's germline CDR1 is MGHRA and CDR2 YSYEKL. Trimming stripped 2 bases from V and 0 bases from J, with 26 bases between. The CDR3 reads CASSQLFISLQKENSGNTIYF. DNA for the CDR3: TGCGCCAGCAGCCAACTTTTTATTTCACTACAGAAGGAAAACTCTGGAAACACCATATATTTT.

This clonotype showed up many times. This chain joins TRBV7-9 and TRBJ2-7; no reliable D call. Trimming stripped 5 bases from V and 5 bases from J, with 19 bases between. This CDR3 is built from 15 residues. CDR1 SEHNR and CDR2 FQNEAQ come from the germline V gene (reference sequence). CDR3 DNA sequence: TGTGCCAGCAGCACCTCAGTGGCAGGACGCAACGAGCAGTACTTC. It translates to CASSTSVAGRNEQYF.

In the case of this clonotype: A much larger clone is a single base away; this may be a read error. V usage is TRBV30 and J usage is TRBJ2-7, with D perhaps matching TRBD1 (6 bases). The CDR3 has 12 residues. In germline, CDR1 is GTSNPN, CDR2 SVGIG (reference sequence). V gave up 2 bases and J gave up 7 bases, with 12 bases separating them. CDR3: CAWSPDSGEQYF. The CDR3 DNA reads as TGTGCCTGGAGTCCGGACAGTGGAGAGCAGTACTTC. Based on the CDR3 plus reference TRBV30 and TRBJ2-7, the full variable domain is SQTIHQWPATLVQPVGSPLSLECTVEGTSNPNLYWYRQAAGRGLQLLFYSVGIGQISSEVPQNLSASRPQDRQFILSSKKLLLSDSGFYLCAWSPDSGEQYFGPGTRLTVT.